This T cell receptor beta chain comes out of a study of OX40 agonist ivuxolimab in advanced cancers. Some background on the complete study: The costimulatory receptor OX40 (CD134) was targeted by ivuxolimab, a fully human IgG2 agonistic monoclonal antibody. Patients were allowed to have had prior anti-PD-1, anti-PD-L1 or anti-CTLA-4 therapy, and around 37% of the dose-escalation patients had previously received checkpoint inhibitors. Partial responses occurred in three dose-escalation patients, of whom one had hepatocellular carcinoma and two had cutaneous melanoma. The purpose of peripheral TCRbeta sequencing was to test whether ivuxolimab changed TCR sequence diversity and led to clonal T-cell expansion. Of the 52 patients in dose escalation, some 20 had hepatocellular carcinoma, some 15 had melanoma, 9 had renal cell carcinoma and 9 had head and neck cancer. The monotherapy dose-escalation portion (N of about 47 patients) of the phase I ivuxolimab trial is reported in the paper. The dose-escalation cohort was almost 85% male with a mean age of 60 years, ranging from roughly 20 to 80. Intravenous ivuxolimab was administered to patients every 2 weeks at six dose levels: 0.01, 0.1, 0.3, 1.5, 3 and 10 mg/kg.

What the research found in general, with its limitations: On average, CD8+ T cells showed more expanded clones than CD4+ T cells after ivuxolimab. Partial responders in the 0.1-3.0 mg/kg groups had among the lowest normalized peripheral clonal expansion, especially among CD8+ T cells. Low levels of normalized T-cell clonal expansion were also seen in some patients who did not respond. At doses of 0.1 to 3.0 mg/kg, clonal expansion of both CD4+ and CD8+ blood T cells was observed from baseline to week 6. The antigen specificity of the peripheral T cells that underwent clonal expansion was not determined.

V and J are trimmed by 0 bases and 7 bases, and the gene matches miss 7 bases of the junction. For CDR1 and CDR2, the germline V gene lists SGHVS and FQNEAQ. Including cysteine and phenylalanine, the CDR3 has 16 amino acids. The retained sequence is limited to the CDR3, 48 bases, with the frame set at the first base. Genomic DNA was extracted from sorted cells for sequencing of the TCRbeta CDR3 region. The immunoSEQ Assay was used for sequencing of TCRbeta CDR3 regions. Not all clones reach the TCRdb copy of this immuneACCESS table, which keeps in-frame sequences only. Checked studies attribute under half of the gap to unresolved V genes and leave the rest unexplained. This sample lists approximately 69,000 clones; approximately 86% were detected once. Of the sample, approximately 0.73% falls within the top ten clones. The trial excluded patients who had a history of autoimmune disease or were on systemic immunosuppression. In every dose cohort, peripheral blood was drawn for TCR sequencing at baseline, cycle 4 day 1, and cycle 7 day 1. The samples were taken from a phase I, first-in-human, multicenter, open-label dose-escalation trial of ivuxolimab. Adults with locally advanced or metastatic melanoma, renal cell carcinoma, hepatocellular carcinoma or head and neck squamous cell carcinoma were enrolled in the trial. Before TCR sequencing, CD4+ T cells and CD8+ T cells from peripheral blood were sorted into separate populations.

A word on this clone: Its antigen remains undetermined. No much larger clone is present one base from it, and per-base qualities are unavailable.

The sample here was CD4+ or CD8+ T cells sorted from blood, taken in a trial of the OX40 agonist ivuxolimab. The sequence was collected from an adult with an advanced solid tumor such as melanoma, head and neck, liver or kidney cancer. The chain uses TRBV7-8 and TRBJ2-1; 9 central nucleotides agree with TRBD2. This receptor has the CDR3 CASSLASGSLVNEQFF. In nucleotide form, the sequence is TGTGCCAGCAGCTTAGCTAGCGGGAGCTTAGTGAATGAGCAGTTCTTC.